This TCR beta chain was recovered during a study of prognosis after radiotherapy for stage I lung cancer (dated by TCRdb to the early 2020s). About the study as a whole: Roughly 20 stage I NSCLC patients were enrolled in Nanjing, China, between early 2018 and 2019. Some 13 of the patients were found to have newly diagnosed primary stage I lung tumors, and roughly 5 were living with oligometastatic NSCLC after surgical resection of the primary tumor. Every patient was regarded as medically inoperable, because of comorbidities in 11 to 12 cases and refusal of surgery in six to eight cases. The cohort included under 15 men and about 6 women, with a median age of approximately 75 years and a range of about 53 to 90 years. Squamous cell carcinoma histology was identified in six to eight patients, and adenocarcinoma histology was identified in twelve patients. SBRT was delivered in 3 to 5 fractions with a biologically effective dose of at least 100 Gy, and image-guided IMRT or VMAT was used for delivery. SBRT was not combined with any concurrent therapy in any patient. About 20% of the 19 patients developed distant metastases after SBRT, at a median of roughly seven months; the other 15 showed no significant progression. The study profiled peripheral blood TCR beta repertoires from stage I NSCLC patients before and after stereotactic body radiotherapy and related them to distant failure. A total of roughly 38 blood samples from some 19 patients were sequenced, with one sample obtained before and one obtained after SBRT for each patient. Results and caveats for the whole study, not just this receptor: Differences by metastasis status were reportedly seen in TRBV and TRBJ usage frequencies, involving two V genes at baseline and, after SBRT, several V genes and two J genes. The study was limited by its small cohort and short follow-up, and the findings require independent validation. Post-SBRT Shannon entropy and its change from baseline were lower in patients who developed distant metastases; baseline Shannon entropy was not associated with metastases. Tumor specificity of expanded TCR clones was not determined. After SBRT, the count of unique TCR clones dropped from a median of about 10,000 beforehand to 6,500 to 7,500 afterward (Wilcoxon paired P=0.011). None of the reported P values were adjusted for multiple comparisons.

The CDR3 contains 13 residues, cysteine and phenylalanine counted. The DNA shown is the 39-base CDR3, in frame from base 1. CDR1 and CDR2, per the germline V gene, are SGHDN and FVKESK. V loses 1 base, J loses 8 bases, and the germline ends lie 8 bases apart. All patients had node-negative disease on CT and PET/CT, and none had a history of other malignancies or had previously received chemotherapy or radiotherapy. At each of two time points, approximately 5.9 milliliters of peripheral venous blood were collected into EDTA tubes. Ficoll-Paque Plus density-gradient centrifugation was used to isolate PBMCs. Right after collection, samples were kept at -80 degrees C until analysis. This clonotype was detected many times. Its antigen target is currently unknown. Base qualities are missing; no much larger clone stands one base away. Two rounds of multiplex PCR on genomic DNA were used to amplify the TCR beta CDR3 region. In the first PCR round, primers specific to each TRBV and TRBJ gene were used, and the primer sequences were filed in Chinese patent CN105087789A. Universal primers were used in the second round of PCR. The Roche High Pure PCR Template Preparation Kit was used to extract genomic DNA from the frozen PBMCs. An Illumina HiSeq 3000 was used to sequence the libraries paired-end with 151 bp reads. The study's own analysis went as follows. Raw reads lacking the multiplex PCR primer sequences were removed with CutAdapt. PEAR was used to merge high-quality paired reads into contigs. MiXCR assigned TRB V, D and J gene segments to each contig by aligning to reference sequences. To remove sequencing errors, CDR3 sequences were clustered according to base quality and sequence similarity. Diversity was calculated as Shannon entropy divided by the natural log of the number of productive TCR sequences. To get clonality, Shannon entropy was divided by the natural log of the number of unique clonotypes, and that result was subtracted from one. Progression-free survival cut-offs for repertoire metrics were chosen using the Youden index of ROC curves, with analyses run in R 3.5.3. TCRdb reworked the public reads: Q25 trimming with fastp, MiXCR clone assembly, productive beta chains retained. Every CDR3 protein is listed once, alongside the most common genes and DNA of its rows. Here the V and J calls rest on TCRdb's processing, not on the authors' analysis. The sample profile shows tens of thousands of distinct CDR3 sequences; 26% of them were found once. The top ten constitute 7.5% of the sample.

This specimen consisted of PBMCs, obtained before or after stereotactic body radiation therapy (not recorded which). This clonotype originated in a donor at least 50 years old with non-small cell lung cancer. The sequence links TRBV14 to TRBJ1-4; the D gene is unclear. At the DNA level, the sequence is TGTGCCAGCAGCCAAGCAATCAGGGAAAAACTGTTTTTT. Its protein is CASSQAIREKLFF.